This T cell receptor beta chain is from a study of metastatic and nonmetastatic thyroid tumors. Study as a whole: From malignant and benign thyroid patients, repertoires in blood and in tumor or nodule tissue were compared. General study results and limits: TCR beta diversity was reportedly significantly higher in malignant thyroid tumors than benign nodules, in blood and tumor.

Original data processing: What underpinned the distant-metastasis classifier for papillary thyroid cancer was the set of CDR3 differences across clinicopathological groups. MiXCR re-clonotyped the PCR reads for TCRdb. TCRdb assigned the V and J calls; the authors' analysis was not used. The sample holds about 19,000 clones, 25% seen once. This clone is medium-sized (0.01 to 0.1%) by share. The antigen is not known. This CDR3 is 18 amino acids long. Per the germline V gene, CDR1 is MNHEY and CDR2 is SVGEGT. The V gene end was trimmed by 0 bases and the J gene end by 8 bases; junction bases not matched to a gene: 16. The entire patient cohort was treatment-naive prior to thyroid surgery.

This sequence originates from a male donor with papillary thyroid cancer or a benign thyroid nodule (not recorded which). Some clones in this sample may be carry-over from other donors' samples. The sample taken for sequencing was blood. The V call is TRBV6-2 or TRBV6-3, the J call TRBJ1-5, with 7 positions matching TRBD1. In nucleotides, the CDR3 is TGTGCCAGCAGTTACTCCCATACAGGGGCGACAGGGATGAAGCCCCAGCATTTT. The encoded protein is CASSYSHTGATGMKPQHF.